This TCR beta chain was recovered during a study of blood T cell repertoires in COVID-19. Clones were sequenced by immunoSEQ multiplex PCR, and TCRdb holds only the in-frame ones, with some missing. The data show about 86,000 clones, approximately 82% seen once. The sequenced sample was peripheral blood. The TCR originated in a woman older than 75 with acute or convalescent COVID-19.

CDR3 amino acids: CASSLDRDTEAFF. As DNA, the CDR3 is TGTGCCAGCAGCTTGGACAGAGACACTGAAGCTTTCTTT. The chain combines TRBV11-1 with TRBJ1-1; a weak D match, TRBD1 (6 bases). Germline loops: CDR1 SGHAT, CDR2 FQDESV (reference sequence). This CDR3 has 13 amino acids. The V end lost 3 bases, the J end lost 3 bases, and 8 bases lay between the germline ends.